This T cell receptor (beta chain) was recorded in a study of Tregs in tolerant kidney transplant recipients. The study's findings and limits: Few patients were studied, so findings need validation in larger groups. Nucleotide sequences could not be compared across some patients' samples due to primer changes.

This clone was seen just once. Its antigen remains unknown. The germline V and J ends were trimmed by 5 bases and 6 bases, with 14 bases remaining between them. The CDR3 runs to 14 residues. Germline V CDR1 and CDR2: SEHNR, FQNEAQ (reference sequence). The method was immunoSEQ multiplex PCR; TCRdb's version includes in-frame clones alone and lacks a portion of them. The sample consists of more than 75,000 clones, over 85% of them appearing once. Thawed PBMCs were FACS-sorted into unstimulated CD4+CD25+CD127- regulatory T cells, CD4+CD25- non-regulatory cells, CD4 and CD8 cells. The TCR comes from a human donor who received a combined kidney and bone marrow transplant. V and J are TRBV7-9 and TRBJ1-5; D uncertain. Sequenced material: CD4+ T cells from blood, taken before the transplant. The CDR3 coding sequence is TGTGCCAGCAGCCTCGGGTCCTCGGCTCAGCCCCAGCATTTT. This translates into CASSLGSSAQPQHF.